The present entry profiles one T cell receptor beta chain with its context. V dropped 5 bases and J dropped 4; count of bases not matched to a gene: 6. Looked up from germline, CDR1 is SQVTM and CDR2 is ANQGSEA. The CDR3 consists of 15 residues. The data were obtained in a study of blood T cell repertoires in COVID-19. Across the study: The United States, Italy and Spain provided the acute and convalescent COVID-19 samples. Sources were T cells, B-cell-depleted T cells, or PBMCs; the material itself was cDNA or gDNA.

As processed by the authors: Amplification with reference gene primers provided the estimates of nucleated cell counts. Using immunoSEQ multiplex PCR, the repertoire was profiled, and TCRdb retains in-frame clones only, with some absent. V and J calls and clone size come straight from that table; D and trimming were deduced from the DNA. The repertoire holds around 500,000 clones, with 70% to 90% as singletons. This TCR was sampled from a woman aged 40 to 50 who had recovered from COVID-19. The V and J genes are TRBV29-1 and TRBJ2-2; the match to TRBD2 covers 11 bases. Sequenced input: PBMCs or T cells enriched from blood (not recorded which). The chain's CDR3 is CSVTGTSGITGELFF. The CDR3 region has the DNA TGCAGCGTTACGGGGACTAGCGGAATCACCGGGGAGCTGTTTTTT.